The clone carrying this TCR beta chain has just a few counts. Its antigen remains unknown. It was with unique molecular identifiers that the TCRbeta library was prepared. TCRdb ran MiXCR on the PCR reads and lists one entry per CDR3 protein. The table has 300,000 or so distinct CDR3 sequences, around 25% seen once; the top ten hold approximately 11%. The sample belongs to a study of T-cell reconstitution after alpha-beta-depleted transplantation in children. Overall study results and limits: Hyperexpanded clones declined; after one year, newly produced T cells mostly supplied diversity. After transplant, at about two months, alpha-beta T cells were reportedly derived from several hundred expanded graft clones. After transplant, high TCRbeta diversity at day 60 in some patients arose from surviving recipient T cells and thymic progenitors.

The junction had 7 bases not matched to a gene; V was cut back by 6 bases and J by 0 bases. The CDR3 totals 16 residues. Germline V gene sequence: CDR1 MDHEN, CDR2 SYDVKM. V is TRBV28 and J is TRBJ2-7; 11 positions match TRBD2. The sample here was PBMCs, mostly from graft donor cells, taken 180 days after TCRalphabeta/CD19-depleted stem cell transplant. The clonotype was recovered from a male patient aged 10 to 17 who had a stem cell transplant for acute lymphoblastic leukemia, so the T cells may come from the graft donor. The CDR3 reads CASRSRTSGFSYEQYF. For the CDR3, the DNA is TGTGCCAGCAGATCTCGGACTAGCGGGTTCTCCTACGAGCAGTACTTC.